Sequencing of this T cell receptor (beta chain) was carried out in a study of cytomegalovirus exposure and HLA in healthy donors. PCR primers comprised 60 Vbeta and 13 Jbeta primers. Data came from immunoSEQ multiplex PCR; TCRdb stores just in-frame clones and leaves some out. In all, the sample yields about 67,000 clones. This CDR3 comprises 13 residues. CDR1 and CDR2 from the germline V gene are WNHNN and SYGVQD (reference sequence). The ends were cut back, 3 bases at V and 6 bases at J, with 9 bases in the middle. Material for sequencing was PBMCs. The chain has TRBV10-1 and TRBJ2-1; a possible D gene is TRBD2 (5 bases). This clonotype was sampled from a woman aged 35 to 49 in good health and CMV-seropositive. CDR3 loop: CASSESGSNEQFF. The CDR3 coding sequence is TGCGCCAGCAGTGAATCGGGGAGCAATGAGCAGTTCTTC.